The T cell receptor (beta chain) described here comes from a study of regulatory T cells in long-lasting Graves disease. Regarding the study as a whole: Among the persistent patients, roughly 2,500 public clonotypes were shared, more than the approximately 1,000 shared among new patients.

On this clonotype itself: What it recognizes is unknown.

Time point in this sample: newly diagnosed GD, antithyroid drugs for less than 3 months. PBMC RNA served as the TCR library source. EDTA tubes held Nine milliliters of peripheral blood from each patient. Relying on iRepertoire HTBI primers and Arm-PCR of CDR3 regions, the team built TCR beta libraries. One entry per CDR3 protein, called by TCRdb with MiXCR from the multiplex PCR reads. The profile shows hundreds of thousands of distinct CDR3 sequences, about 15% of them singletons. Germline loops: CDR1 SNHLY, CDR2 FYNNEI. The CDR3 consists of 14 residues. Trimming stripped 7 bases from V and 4 bases from J, with 11 bases between. These data were also filed under a second study, of T cells in Graves' hyperthyroidism and ophthalmopathy. That paper states: Most thyroid clonotypes with frequency above 0.001 were detected in blood.

This receptor was taken from a woman between 25 and 40 years old with Graves disease. The sample here was peripheral blood mononuclear cells (PBMCs), taken at new diagnosis, from a patient treated with antithyroid drugs. The chain recombines TRBV2 with TRBJ2-6; D is possibly TRBD2 (5 bases). CDR3 residues: CASMEAGGANVLTF. For the CDR3, the DNA is TGTGCCAGCATGGAGGCTGGGGGGGCCAACGTCCTGACTTTC.